These 5 T cell receptor beta chains came from one sample sequenced in a study of T cells expressing NK-cell markers. Using the 5' RACE reads, TCRdb records one entry per CDR3 protein without DNA. This sample's table has about 260,000 distinct CDR3 sequences. The material sequenced was blood T cells: a sorted CD56 or NKG2C T cell subset, CD4+ or CD8+ T cells, or bulk PBMC T cells (not recorded which). These receptors all come from a man between 18 and 35 years old in good health.

This sequence joins TRBV10-3 and TRBJ2-1; as DNA is missing, the TRBD2 call by TCRdb cannot be tested. CDR1 and CDR2 from the germline V gene are ENHRY and SYGVKD. The length of the CDR3 is 15 residues. CDR3 sequence reads: CAISGTSGSKNEQFF.

CDR3 amino acids: CASSSREIAKDTQYF. J is TRBJ2-3 and V is TRBV7-9; the D gene TCRdb calls, TRBD1, cannot be checked with no DNA. The CDR3 is made up of 15 amino acids. Looked up from germline, CDR1 is SEHNR and CDR2 is FQNEAQ (reference sequence). Full variable domain (missing parts from reference TRBV7-9 and TRBJ2-3): DTGVSQNPRHKITKRGQNVTFRCDPISEHNRLYWYRQTLGQGPEFLTYFQNEAQLEKSRLLSDRFSAERPKGSFSTLEIQRTEQGDSAMYLCASSSREIAKDTQYFGPGTRLTVL.

The chain is built from TRBV20-1 and TRBJ2-1; checking the TCRdb D call of TRBD1 is not possible without DNA. The CDR3 totals 15 residues. Germline V gives CDR1 DFQATT, CDR2 SNEGSKA (reference sequence). The CDR3 protein is CSAIDGRFTNNEQFF.

V usage is TRBV4-1 and J usage is TRBJ2-1; TCRdb returns TRBD1, unconfirmable since there is no DNA. The CDR3 consists of 15 residues. The V gene's germline CDR1 is MGHRA and CDR2 YSYEKL. This CDR3 reads CASSRQGTGVNEQFF.

The chain is built from TRBV5-4 and TRBJ2-3. The CDR3 length is 13 residues. Germline-derived CDR1 and CDR2 are SGHNT and YYREEE (reference sequence). CDR3: CASSFVVSDTQYF.